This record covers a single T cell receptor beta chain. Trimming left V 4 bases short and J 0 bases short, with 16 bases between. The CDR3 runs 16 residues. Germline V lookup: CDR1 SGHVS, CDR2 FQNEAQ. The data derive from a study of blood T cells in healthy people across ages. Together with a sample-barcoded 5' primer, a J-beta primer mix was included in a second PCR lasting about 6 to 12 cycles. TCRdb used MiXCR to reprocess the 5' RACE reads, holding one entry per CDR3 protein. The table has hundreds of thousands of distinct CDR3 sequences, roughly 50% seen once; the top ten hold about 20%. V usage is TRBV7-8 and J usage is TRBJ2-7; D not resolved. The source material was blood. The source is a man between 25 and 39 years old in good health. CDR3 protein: CASSWFTVHSSYEQYF. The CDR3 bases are TGTGCCAGCAGCTGGTTTACGGTCCATAGCTCCTACGAGCAGTACTTC.